This TCR beta chain is drawn from a study of vaccination and CD4 T cells after COVID-19. Study-level information: The authors used overlapping spike peptides from SARS-CoV-2, HCoV-NL63, HCoV-OC43 and HCoV-229E to stimulate cells. The study, taken as a whole, reports: Although the median of SARS-CoV-2-reactive clonotypes rose from about 20 to 38, the change was not significant.

This clonotype was detected only a few times. Antigen unknown. The Oncomine TCR Beta short-read assay was applied to DNA of cultured CD4+ T cells. It was from cultured CD4+ T cells that genomic DNA was extracted. TCRdb ran MiXCR on the PCR reads and lists one entry per CDR3 protein. The sample shows about 20,000 distinct CDR3 sequences, 60% to 75% of them seen only once. The V segment lost 6 bases and the J segment 9 bases; nucleotides outside the gene matches: 12. The length of the CDR3 is 15 residues. Germline V lookup: CDR1 DFQATT, CDR2 SNEGSKA (reference sequence). Treatment denoted: roughly 11-day PBMC culture with coronavirus spike peptide pools or control peptides (ViraFEST assay). Scientists separated out CD4+ T cells through negative selection following 10 days in culture.

The source is a human donor who had recovered from COVID-19. The material sequenced was CD4+ T cells from blood, cultured in vitro. This chain uses TRBV20-1 with TRBJ2-1; 12 positions match TRBD2. The CDR3 nucleotides are TGCAGTGCACCAGCTAGCGGGAGGGCCACATCTGAGCAGTTCTTC. It translates to CSAPASGRATSEQFF.